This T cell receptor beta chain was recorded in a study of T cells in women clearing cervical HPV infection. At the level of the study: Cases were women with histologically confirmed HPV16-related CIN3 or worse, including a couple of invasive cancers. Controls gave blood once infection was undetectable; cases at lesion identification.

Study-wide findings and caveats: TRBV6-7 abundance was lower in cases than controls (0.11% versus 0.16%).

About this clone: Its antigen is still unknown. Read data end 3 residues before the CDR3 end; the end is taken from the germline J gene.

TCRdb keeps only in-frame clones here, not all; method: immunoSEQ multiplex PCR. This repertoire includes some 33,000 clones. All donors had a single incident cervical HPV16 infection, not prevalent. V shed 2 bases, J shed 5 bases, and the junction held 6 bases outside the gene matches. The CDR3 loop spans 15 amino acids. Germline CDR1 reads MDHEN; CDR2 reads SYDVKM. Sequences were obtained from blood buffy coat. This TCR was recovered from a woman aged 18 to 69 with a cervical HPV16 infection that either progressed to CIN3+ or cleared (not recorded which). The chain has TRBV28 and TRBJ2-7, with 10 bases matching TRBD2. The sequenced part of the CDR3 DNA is TGTGCCAGCAGTTTAAGCCTAGCGGGAGTCCACGAG. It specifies CASSLSLAGVHE. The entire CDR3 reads CASSLSLAGVHEQYF.